This T cell receptor (beta chain) was retrieved from a study of Tregs in tolerant kidney transplant recipients. General study points: Activated donor B cell expansion appeared to reveal the most relevant donor-specific TCRbeta repertoire. Biological reproducibility was not directly addressed, but technical replication error appeared minimal. The small number of patients limits these findings pending further validation.

The data were produced by immunoSEQ multiplex PCR, yet TCRdb's version contains in-frame clones alone and is incomplete. The repertoire holds over 60,000 clones, with 84% as singletons. Points on this clone: Its target is not known.

Unstimulated Tregs (CD4+CD25+CD127-) and CD4+CD25- non-Tregs were sorted from PBMCs. Trimming pared 6 bases from V and 5 bases from J, leaving 10 bases between. CDR3 length: 13 amino acids. Per the germline V gene, CDR1 is SEHNR and CDR2 is FQNEAQ (reference sequence). This clonotype was obtained from a human donor in good health. V is TRBV7-9 and J is TRBJ1-4; D unresolved. Sequenced material: CD4+ T cells from blood. The CDR3 DNA reads TGTGCCAGCAGTCGGGATCCAAATGAAAAACTGTTTTTT. Amino acids: CASSRDPNEKLFF. The full variable domain, completed using reference TRBV7-9 and TRBJ1-4, is DTGVSQNPRHKITKRGQNVTFRCDPISEHNRLYWYRQTLGQGPEFLTYFQNEAQLEKSRLLSDRFSAERPKGSFSTLEIQRTEQGDSAMYLCASSRDPNEKLFFGSGTQLSVL.